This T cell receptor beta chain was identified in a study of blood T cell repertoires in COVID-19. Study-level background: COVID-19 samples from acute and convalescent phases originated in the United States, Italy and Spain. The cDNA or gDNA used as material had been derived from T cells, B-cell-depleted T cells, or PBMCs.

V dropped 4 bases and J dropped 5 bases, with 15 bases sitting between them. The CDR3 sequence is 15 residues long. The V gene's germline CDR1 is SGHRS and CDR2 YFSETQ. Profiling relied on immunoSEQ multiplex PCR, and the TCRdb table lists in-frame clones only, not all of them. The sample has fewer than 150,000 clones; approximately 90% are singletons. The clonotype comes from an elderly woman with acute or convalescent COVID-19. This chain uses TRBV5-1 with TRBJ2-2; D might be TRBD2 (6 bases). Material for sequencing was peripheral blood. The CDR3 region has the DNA TGCGCCAGCAGCCCCGGGAGCCTGTGGACCGGGGAGCTGTTTTTT. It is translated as CASSPGSLWTGELFF.